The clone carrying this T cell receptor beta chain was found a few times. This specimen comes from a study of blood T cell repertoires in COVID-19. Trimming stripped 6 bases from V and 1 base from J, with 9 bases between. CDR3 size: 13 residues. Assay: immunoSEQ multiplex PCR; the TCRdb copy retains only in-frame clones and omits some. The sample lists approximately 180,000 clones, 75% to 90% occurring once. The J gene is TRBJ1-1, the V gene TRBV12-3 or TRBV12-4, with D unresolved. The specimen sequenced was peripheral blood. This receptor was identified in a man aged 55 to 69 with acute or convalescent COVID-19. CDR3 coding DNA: TGTGCCAGCAGCGCCCAGGAGAACACTGAAGCTTTCTTT. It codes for CASSAQENTEAFF.